This record concerns one T cell receptor beta chain sequence. The antigen is unknown. Germline V gene sequence: CDR1 SGHTS, CDR2 YDEGEE. V gave up 4 bases and J gave up 0 bases; unmatched junction bases: 6. The CDR3 is 17 residues long. Treatment here: about 20 received Ad26.COV2.S at low or high dose, single or two shots; several received placebo; per-sample allocation not given. Day 63 after the first vaccine or placebo injection was the time point for sampling. Donor was an adult aged 18-55 years in Boston. Data came from immunoSEQ multiplex PCR; TCRdb stores just in-frame clones and leaves some out. The sample consists of approximately 480,000 clones, roughly nine tenths of them appearing once. The sample belongs to a study of Ad26.COV2.S vaccination and SARS-CoV-2 variants. Study outcomes and limitations: Vaccinees reportedly had broad spike-specific CD8+ and CD4+ T cell responses.

Sample: peripheral blood, taken in a trial of Ad26.COV2.S vaccine versus placebo. The receptor was isolated from a person aged 18-60 years who received the Ad26.COV2.S COVID-19 vaccine or a placebo. V and J are TRBV5-8 and TRBJ2-2; 10 bases are a match to TRBD1. CDR3 DNA sequence: TGTGCCAGCAGCCCCTGGACAGGGGGGGCGAACACCGGGGAGCTGTTTTTT. Its protein is CASSPWTGGANTGELFF.